These 21 T cell receptor beta chains share one sample of origin, sequenced in a study of blood T cell repertoires in COVID-19. Sequencing used immunoSEQ multiplex PCR; TCRdb keeps in-frame clones, though not all of them. The sample has hundreds of thousands of clones, roughly 92% seen once; the top ten hold around 0.84%. The sample taken for sequencing was peripheral blood. The receptors stem from a man aged 55 to 70 with COVID-19, enrolled during active disease.

This clone was found a few times. The chain is built from TRBV5-1 and TRBJ2-2, with TRBD2 identical over 10 bases. The germline gives CDR1 SGHRS, CDR2 YFSETQ. The CDR3 runs to 16 residues. The V and J ends lost 1 base and 7 bases, in that order; junction bases with no gene match: 7. CDR3 residues: CASSLRTLAGVGELFF. CDR3 DNA sequence: TGCGCCAGCAGCTTGCGTACGCTAGCGGGAGTCGGGGAGCTGTTTTTT.

The chain employs TRBV11-2 and TRBJ1-1, with 7 bases aligning to TRBD1. This CDR3 has 14 residues. The germline gives CDR1 SGHAT, CDR2 FQNNGV. After removal of 3 bases from V and 7 bases from J, the junction contained 8 bases not matched to a gene. This chain's CDR3 is CASSFSTGHVEAFF. The CDR3 nucleotides are TGTGCCAGCAGCTTTTCGACAGGGCATGTTGAAGCTTTCTTT.

The J gene is TRBJ2-1, the V gene TRBV28; 9 positions match TRBD1. V lost 6 bases to trimming and J lost 5 bases; unmatched junction nucleotides: 8. CDR1 is MDHEN, CDR2 SYDVKM, per germline. The CDR3 is 15 residues long. The CDR3 region is CASRSWGQGDNEQFF. CDR3 DNA: TGTGCCAGCAGGTCCTGGGGACAGGGTGACAATGAGCAGTTCTTC.

This clone was found once. The chain joins TRBV5-8 to TRBJ1-5; D remains ambiguous. Germline-derived CDR1 and CDR2 are SGHTS and YDEGEE. The CDR3 contains 13 residues. Trimming took 0 bases from V and 5 from J, leaving 6 bases between them. The CDR3 region is CASSLGRYQPQHF. The CDR3 bases are TGTGCCAGCAGCTTGGGCAGGTATCAGCCCCAGCATTTT.

V gene TRBV7-9 combines with J gene TRBJ2-2, with TRBD1 as a possible D gene (7 bases). V lost 3 bases, J lost 7 bases, and 15 bases lay in between. CDR1 SEHNR and CDR2 FQNEAQ come from the germline V gene (reference sequence). The CDR3 covers 15 residues. CDR3 DNA: TGTGCCAGCAGCTTGGAGGGTAGACAGGGCGGGGAGCTGTTTTTT. Its protein is CASSLEGRQGGELFF. Full variable domain (missing parts from reference TRBV7-9 and TRBJ2-2): DTGVSQNPRHKITKRGQNVTFRCDPISEHNRLYWYRQTLGQGPEFLTYFQNEAQLEKSRLLSDRFSAERPKGSFSTLEIQRTEQGDSAMYLCASSLEGRQGGELFFGEGSRLTVL.

The rearrangement links TRBV9 to TRBJ1-2; 9 nucleotides line up with TRBD1. The CDR3 runs 15 residues. In germline, CDR1 is SGDLS, CDR2 YYNGEE. V dropped 2 bases and J dropped 7; count of bases not matched to a gene: 9. The CDR3 here is CASSVTTGGASGYTF. DNA of the CDR3: TGTGCCAGCAGCGTTACGACAGGGGGGGCGTCTGGCTACACCTTC. The full variable domain, completed using reference TRBV9 and TRBJ1-2, is DSGVTQTPKHLITATGQRVTLRCSPRSGDLSVYWYQQSLDQGLQFLIQYYNGEERAKGNILERFSAQQFPDLHSELNLSSLELGDSALYFCASSVTTGGASGYTFGSGTRLTVV.

This chain connects TRBV29-1 to TRBJ1-2; 8 positions agree with TRBD1. Germline V gene lookup returns CDR1 SQVTM and CDR2 ANQGSEA. CDR3 length: 13 amino acids. Trimming cost V 1 base and J 8 bases; bases outside gene matches: 6. In DNA, the CDR3 is TGCAGCGTTGAAGCAGGGGGCGCGTGGGGCTACACCTTC. This encodes CSVEAGGAWGYTF.

Only one count was recorded for this clone. The chain carries TRBV5-4 and TRBJ2-5, with D possibly matching TRBD1 (6 bases). The CDR3 consists of 15 residues. V was pared by 4 bases and J by 5 bases, with 18 bases between. The germline CDR1 and CDR2 sequences are SGHNT and YYREEE (reference sequence). The CDR3 here is CASSQGSTGSETQYF. The DNA for the CDR3 is TGTGCCAGCAGCCAGGGCTCGACAGGTTCTGAGACCCAGTACTTC.

The chain couples TRBV25-1 to TRBJ2-7, with a possible D match to TRBD2 (6 bases). The length of the CDR3 is 14 residues. Germline values: CDR1 MGHDK, CDR2 SYGVNS. Trimming cost V 3 bases and J 7 bases, with 16 bases left between them. CDR3 region: CASSDGGAPQEQYF. In nucleotides, the CDR3 is TGTGCCAGCAGTGACGGAGGGGCCCCCCAGGAGCAGTACTTC.

This clone was seen once. V is TRBV28 and J is TRBJ1-5; TRBD1 agrees at 7 bases. Germline loops: CDR1 MDHEN, CDR2 SYDVKM. Germline trimming cut 7 bases from V and 0 bases from J; bases unmatched to any gene: 9. This CDR3 spans 16 amino acids. CDR3 protein: CASTWTGANSNQPQHF. In DNA, the CDR3 is TGTGCCAGCACCTGGACAGGAGCTAATAGCAATCAGCCCCAGCATTTT.

This chain uses TRBV3-1 (or the pseudogene TRBV3-2) with TRBJ1-2; 7 bases agree with TRBD1. J lost 4 bases, V lost 1 base, and 6 bases had no gene match. This CDR3 spans 15 amino acids. Per germline, CDR1 LGHDT and CDR2 YNNKEL (reference sequence). The CDR3 loop reads CASSQGQGSGYGYTF. For the CDR3, the DNA is TGTGCCAGCAGCCAAGGACAGGGTTCCGGCTATGGCTACACCTTC.

J is TRBJ1-5 and V is TRBV19; D is uncertain. This CDR3 has 16 residues. Germline V lookup: CDR1 LNHDA, CDR2 SQIVND (reference sequence). V lost 0 bases and J 3 bases, leaving 12 bases between the germline ends. This CDR3 reads CASSIDHLTNNQPQHF. The CDR3 DNA sequence: TGTGCCAGTAGTATAGATCACCTAACGAACAATCAGCCCCAGCATTTT.

This clone has just one count. The chain is built from TRBV19 and TRBJ2-3; TRBD1 aligns across 11 bases. CDR3 length: 16 residues. Trimming at V came to 4 bases and at J to 4 bases, leaving 7 bases not matched to a gene. Germline V lookup: CDR1 LNHDA, CDR2 SQIVND (reference sequence). The CDR3 sequence is CASSTRTGGSADTQYF. DNA for the CDR3: TGTGCCAGTAGTACCAGGACAGGGGGCAGCGCAGATACGCAGTATTTT.

V gene TRBV10-1 combines with J gene TRBJ1-3; the D gene is possibly TRBD1 (5 bases). CDR3 length equals 15 residues. Between the trimmed V and J ends, which lost 4 bases and 4 bases, there was a span of 14 bases. CDR1 and CDR2 (germline): WNHNN, SYGVQD (reference sequence). CDR3 DNA sequence: TGCGCCAGCAGTGCCGGGGGGATAGGAGGAAACACCATATATTTT. Translating it yields CASSAGGIGGNTIYF.

This clone was detected only a few times. The gene calls are TRBV7-8 and TRBJ1-5; 7 bases line up with TRBD1. CDR1 is SGHVS, CDR2 FQNEAQ, per germline. The CDR3 totals 13 residues. V lost 5 bases, J lost 7 bases, and 5 bases stayed unmatched. The CDR3: CASSHDRAQPQHF. The CDR3 bases are TGTGCCAGCAGCCACGACAGGGCCCAGCCCCAGCATTTT.

The chain recombines TRBV7-6 with TRBJ1-1; the D gene is possibly TRBD1 (5 bases). Germline assignment: CDR1 SGHVS and CDR2 FNYEAQ. There are 14 residues in the CDR3. Trimming left V 5 bases short and J 1 base short, with 11 bases between. The CDR3 region has the DNA TGTGCCAGCAGCCCCTCGGGGGGGAACACTGAAGCTTTCTTT. This codes for CASSPSGGNTEAFF.

The chain carries TRBV7-8 and TRBJ2-7; possibly TRBD1 for D (6 bases). The V and J ends lost 10 bases and 0 bases respectively, with 16 bases between them. This CDR3 region has 14 residues. Germline V lookup: CDR1 SGHVS, CDR2 FQNEAQ. The CDR3 is CATMQGRSSYEQYF. CDR3 coding DNA: TGTGCCACCATGCAGGGGAGAAGCTCCTACGAGCAGTACTTC.

For the CDR3, the DNA is TGCGCCAGCAGCTTGAGTGCGGGGAACCATGGCTACACCTTC. This codes for CASSLSAGNHGYTF. The V and J genes are TRBV5-1 and TRBJ1-2; D uncertain. Trimming removed 1 base from V and 6 bases from J, with 13 bases in between. The CDR3 covers 14 residues. CDR1 and CDR2 (germline): SGHRS, YFSETQ.

The J gene is TRBJ1-4, the V gene TRBV18, with 7 nucleotides matching TRBD1. Germline CDR1 and CDR2: KGHSH and LQKENI. Losses at the gene ends were 5 bases for V and 0 bases for J; bases not matched to a gene: 15. The CDR3 is 19 residues long. CDR3 region: CASSVLPATGIATNEKLFF. CDR3 sequence (DNA): TGTGCCAGCTCAGTCCTACCCGCGACAGGGATTGCAACTAATGAAAAACTGTTTTTT.

This rearrangement joins TRBV7-2 to TRBJ1-1; D not certain. CDR3 length: 15 amino acids. Trimming shortened V by 2 bases and J by 1 base, and 11 bases separated the two germline ends. CDR1 SGHTA and CDR2 FQGNSA come from the germline V gene. CDR3 sequence: CASSLTSGRNTEAFF. DNA for the CDR3: TGTGCCAGCAGCTTAACCTCCGGGAGGAACACTGAAGCTTTCTTT.

The chain couples TRBV6-5 to TRBJ2-7; a weak D match, TRBD2 (7 bases). In germline, CDR1 is MNHEY, CDR2 SVGAGI. This CDR3 spans 15 amino acids. V lost 6 bases and J lost 6, with 21 bases in between. The CDR3 sequence: CASSRTQGGEGEQYF. DNA of the CDR3: TGTGCCAGCAGCCGAACCCAAGGGGGGGAAGGCGAGCAGTACTTC.